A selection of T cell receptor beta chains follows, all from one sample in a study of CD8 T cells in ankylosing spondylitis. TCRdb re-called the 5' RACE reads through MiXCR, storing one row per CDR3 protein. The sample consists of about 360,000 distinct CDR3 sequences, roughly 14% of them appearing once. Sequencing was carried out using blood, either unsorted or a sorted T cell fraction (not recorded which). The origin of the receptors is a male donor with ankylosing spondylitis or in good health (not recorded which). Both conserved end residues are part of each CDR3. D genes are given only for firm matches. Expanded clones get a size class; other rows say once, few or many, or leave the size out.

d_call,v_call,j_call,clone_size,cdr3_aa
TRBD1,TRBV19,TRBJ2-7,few,CASSRQGDGEQYF
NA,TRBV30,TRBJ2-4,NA,CAWRGKVLAKNIQYF
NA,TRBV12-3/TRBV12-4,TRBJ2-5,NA,CASSNLFIETQYF
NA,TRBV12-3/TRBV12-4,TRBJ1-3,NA,CASSVDSLSGNTIYF
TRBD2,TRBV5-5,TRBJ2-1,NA,CASSIPSSGSYNEQFF
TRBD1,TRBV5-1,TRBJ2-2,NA,CASSTGTVNTGELFF
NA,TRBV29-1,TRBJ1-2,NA,CSVTVIYGYTF
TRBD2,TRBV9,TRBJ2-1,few,CASSVAGGGQFF
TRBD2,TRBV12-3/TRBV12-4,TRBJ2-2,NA,CASRWTSGSTGELFF
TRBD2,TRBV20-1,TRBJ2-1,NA,CSARDPKVAGGSYNEQFF
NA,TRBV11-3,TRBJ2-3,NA,CASSSRAGAPGTDTQYF
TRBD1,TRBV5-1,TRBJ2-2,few,CASSAGQGHTGELFF
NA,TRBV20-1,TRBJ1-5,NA,CSAHRPGGNQPQHF
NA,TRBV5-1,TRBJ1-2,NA,CASSLDAGSTSYGYTF